Each of the 15 T cell receptor beta chains below was sequenced from the same sample in a study of T cell repertoires in cytomegalovirus infection. TCRdb independently ran MiXCR on the reads; one entry per CDR3 protein. The sample has under 350,000 distinct CDR3 sequences, over 7.5% seen once. The source material was PBMCs. These receptors were taken from a human donor in good health (CMV status not recorded). Some clones in this sample may be carry-over from other donors' samples.

The rearrangement joins TRBV12-3 or TRBV12-4 to TRBJ1-2, with TRBD1 matching 9 bases. The CDR3 is 19 amino acids. V lost 5 bases to trimming and J lost 0 bases; unmatched junction nucleotides: 16. CDR3 loop: CASSRYSPGGQGSNYGYTF. The CDR3 nucleotides are TGTGCCAGCAGTAGATACTCCCCGGGGGGACAGGGTTCTAACTATGGCTACACCTTC.

V gene TRBV7-2 combines with J gene TRBJ2-5, with D perhaps matching TRBD1 (6 bases). The CDR3 is made up of 14 amino acids. The germline V gene has CDR1 SGHTA and CDR2 FQGNSA. Trimming removed 3 bases at V and 1 base at J, with 9 bases between. The CDR3 is CASSLGAPQETQYF. The DNA for the CDR3 is TGTGCCAGCAGCTTGGGGGCGCCCCAAGAGACCCAGTACTTC.

Many counts were recorded for this clonotype. This chain links TRBV29-1 with TRBJ1-2, with D maybe TRBD1 (5 bases). The CDR3 is 15 amino acids. Germline CDR1 and CDR2: SQVTM and ANQGSEA. Trimming took off 6 bases at V and 2 bases at J, with 19 bases between the two ends. CDR3 DNA sequence: TGCAGCGTAGTACCTCGGGGGGAGGGGAACTATGGCTACACCTTC. Amino acids: CSVVPRGEGNYGYTF. Variable domain in full (rest from reference TRBV29-1 and TRBJ1-2): SAVISQKPSRDICQRGTSLTIQCQVDSQVTMMFWYRQQPGQSLTLIATANQGSEATYESGFVIDKFPISRPNLTFSTLTVSNMSPEDSSIYLCSVVPRGEGNYGYTFGSGTRLTVV.

The table lists this clonotype with many counts. This chain connects TRBV28 to TRBJ1-1; 7 nucleotides align to TRBD1. The CDR3 runs 13 residues. From germline, CDR1 is MDHEN and CDR2 SYDVKM. V shed 8 bases and J 1 base; nucleotides not matched to a gene: 4. CDR3 loop: CASGTAPNTEAFF. CDR3 DNA sequence: TGTGCCAGCGGGACAGCGCCGAACACTGAAGCTTTCTTT. Looking up the rest from reference TRBV28 and TRBJ1-1 gives the full variable domain: DVKVTQSSRYLVKRTGEKVFLECVQDMDHENMFWYRQDPGLGLRLIYFSYDVKMKEKGDIPEGYSVSREKKERFSLILESASTNQTSMYLCASGTAPNTEAFFGQGTRLTVV.

This clonotype has a handful of counts. This chain connects TRBV15 to TRBJ1-4; D is ambiguous. V was clipped by 2 bases and J by 5 bases, with 6 bases between them. The CDR3 totals 13 residues. Germline-derived CDR1 and CDR2 are LNHNV and YYDKDF (reference sequence). The CDR3 reads CATSRRLNEKLFF. CDR3 coding DNA: TGTGCCACCAGCAGACGGTTAAATGAAAAACTGTTTTTT.

V usage is TRBV9 and J usage is TRBJ2-7, with D perhaps TRBD2 (5 bases). The V end was cut by 4 bases, the J end by 0 bases, with 14 bases between. There are 15 residues in the CDR3. Germline CDR1 is SGDLS and CDR2 is YYNGEE. The CDR3: CASSPYGLTSYEQYF. The CDR3 DNA reads TGTGCCAGCAGCCCCTATGGACTGACCTCCTACGAGCAGTACTTC.

The chain has TRBV12-3 or TRBV12-4 and TRBJ2-1, with 7 bases matching TRBD1. Trimming cost V 1 base and J 2 bases; bases outside gene matches: 2. This CDR3 is built from 15 residues. The CDR3 reads CASSLGQGPYNEQFF. As DNA, the CDR3 is TGTGCCAGCAGTTTAGGACAGGGTCCCTACAATGAGCAGTTCTTC.

This clonotype was observed a few times. The V call is TRBV6-2 or TRBV6-3, the J call TRBJ2-7; D may be TRBD1 (5 bases). CDR3 size: 15 residues. V lost 8 bases and J 5 bases, leaving 22 bases between the germline ends. The V gene's germline CDR1 is MNHEY and CDR2 SVGEGT. As DNA, the CDR3 is TGTGCCAGCGGGCCCTCGGGCAGGGCTTTCCACGAGCAGTACTTC. It encodes CASGPSGRAFHEQYF.

At least ten counts were recorded for this clonotype. This rearrangement joins TRBV20-1 to TRBJ1-5, with 8 bases matching TRBD1. Germline V lookup: CDR1 DFQATT, CDR2 SNEGSKA (reference sequence). The CDR3 is 13 residues long. Trimming cost V 3 bases and J 6 bases; bases outside gene matches: 4. CDR3 protein: CSASQGAGQPQHF. CDR3 nucleotides: TGCAGTGCTAGCCAGGGGGCAGGTCAGCCCCAGCATTTT.

This clonotype was seen ten or more times. The gene calls are TRBV7-3 and TRBJ2-2, with D tentatively TRBD1 or TRBD2 (5 bases each). CDR1 and CDR2 from the germline V gene are SGHTA and FQGTGA. Trimming cost V 1 base and J 6 bases, with 9 bases left between them. The CDR3 loop spans 14 amino acids. The CDR3 here is CASSLIWGSGELFF. Here the CDR3 DNA reads TGTGCCAGCAGCTTAATTTGGGGGTCCGGGGAGCTGTTTTTT.

V gene TRBV7-9 combines with J gene TRBJ2-1; 14 bases fit TRBD2. Germline assignment: CDR1 SEHNR and CDR2 FQNEAQ (reference sequence). V shed 4 bases and J 2 bases; nucleotides not matched to a gene: 7. This CDR3 contains 18 residues. CDR3 amino acids: CASSSRLAGGSTYNEQFF. CDR3 nucleotides: TGTGCCAGCAGCTCCAGACTAGCGGGAGGGTCGACCTACAATGAGCAGTTCTTC.

V and J are TRBV9 and TRBJ1-2, with 12 bases lining up with TRBD1. The J segment lost 8 bases and the V segment lost 6 bases, leaving 8 bases of the junction unmatched. This CDR3 region has 14 residues. Germline V gene data show CDR1 as SGDLS and CDR2 as YYNGEE. The CDR3: CASTGTGGAVGYTF. The CDR3 DNA reads TGTGCCAGCACAGGGACAGGGGGCGCAGTGGGCTACACCTTC.

This clonotype was recorded only once. This may be a read error, as it is one base from a much larger clone. V gene TRBV7-8 combines with J gene TRBJ2-3; perhaps TRBD2 as D (6 bases). CDR1 is SGHVS and CDR2 is FQNEAQ in the germline V gene. Trimming removed 2 bases from V and 3 bases from J, with 15 bases in between. This CDR3 is built from 16 residues. The CDR3: CASSLTVTRRTDTQYF. The CDR3 DNA reads TGTGCCAGCAGCTTAACCGTGACTAGGAGGACAGATACGCAGTATTTT.

This clonotype showed up many times. The chain employs TRBV14 and TRBJ2-6, with D possibly being TRBD2 (7 bases). The CDR3 is 19 residues long. Per germline, CDR1 SGHDN and CDR2 FVKESK. V gave up 3 bases and J gave up 2 bases, with 20 bases separating them. CDR3 coding DNA: TGTGCCAGCAGCCAGCTCCTCCTGCGGGGGCCTACTGGGGCCAACGTCCTGACTTTC. Translation gives CASSQLLLRGPTGANVLTF.

The gene calls are TRBV12-3 or TRBV12-4 and TRBJ1-2, with TRBD1 as a possible D gene (5 bases). The CDR3 totals 15 residues. V lost 3 bases and J 4 bases, leaving 15 bases between the germline ends. CDR3 DNA: TGTGCCAGCAGTTTTACGGGTCAGGGTAGCTATGGCTACACCTTC. Its translation is CASSFTGQGSYGYTF.